Listed below are T cell receptor beta chains from one sample, sequenced in a study of Graves' ophthalmopathy and Graves' hyperthyroidism. TCRdb analysed the multiplex PCR reads with MiXCR anew, one entry per CDR3 protein. The sample has 500,000 to 700,000 distinct CDR3 sequences, about 40% seen once; the top ten hold approximately 4.1%. The sequenced material came from peripheral blood or thyroid tissue (not recorded which). These receptors came from an adult man with Graves' hyperthyroidism. CDR3s include the opening cysteine and the closing phenylalanine or tryptophan. The D gene is left open where the match is weak. Expanded clones are given a class, and other clones once, few, many or no size at all.

clone size: -; J gene: TRBJ1-5; V gene: TRBV5-5; D gene: -; CDR3 DNA: TGTGCCAGCAGCTCCAGGGTCAGCCTTAATCAGCCCCAGCATTTT; CDR3 protein: CASSSRVSLNQPQHF
clone size: -; J gene: TRBJ2-7; V gene: TRBV5-1; D gene: TRBD2; CDR3 DNA: TGCGCCAGCAGCTACTCTCCGGGACTAGCGAGCTACTACGAGCAGTACTTC; CDR3 protein: CASSYSPGLASYYEQYF
clone size: -; J gene: TRBJ2-5; V gene: TRBV29-1; D gene: -; CDR3 DNA: TGTGCCTGGAATCAGGGTCGAGAGACCCAGTACTTC; CDR3 protein: CAWNQGRETQYF
clone size: -; J gene: TRBJ2-2; V gene: TRBV12-3/TRBV12-4; D gene: -; CDR3 DNA: TGTGCCAGCAGCCCGGACAACACCGGGGAGCTGTTTTTT; CDR3 protein: CASSPDNTGELFF
clone size: few; J gene: TRBJ2-7; V gene: TRBV4-3; D gene: -; CDR3 DNA: TGCGCCAGCAGCCTCCGACTGGGGTACGAGCAGTACTTC; CDR3 protein: CASSLRLGYEQYF
clone size: -; J gene: TRBJ2-5; V gene: TRBV7-2; D gene: TRBD2; CDR3 DNA: TGTGCCAGCAGCTTAGATCCTAGCGGGGTGCAAGAGACCCAGTACTTC; CDR3 protein: CASSLDPSGVQETQYF
clone size: -; J gene: TRBJ2-5; V gene: TRBV9; D gene: TRBD1; CDR3 DNA: TGTGCCAGCAGCGTAGGGACAGGGGTTCCCCAAGAGACCCAGTACTTC; CDR3 protein: CASSVGTGVPQETQYF
clone size: many; J gene: TRBJ1-2; V gene: TRBV18; D gene: -; CDR3 DNA: TGTGCCAGCCAAAATTACAGGGATGAAAAGTATGGCTACACCTTC; CDR3 protein: CASQNYRDEKYGYTF
clone size: -; J gene: TRBJ1-2; V gene: TRBV7-2; D gene: -; CDR3 DNA: TGTGCCAGCATCATAGCGGGGAACTATGGCTACACCTTC; CDR3 protein: CASIIAGNYGYTF
clone size: many; J gene: TRBJ2-5; V gene: TRBV12-3/TRBV12-4; D gene: -; CDR3 DNA: TGTGCCAGCAGTCCGCTGGACGGAGACCAAGAGACCCAGTACTTC; CDR3 protein: CASSPLDGDQETQYF
clone size: many; J gene: TRBJ1-5; V gene: TRBV29-1; D gene: TRBD1; CDR3 DNA: TGCAGCGTTCCCAGACAGGGGTGCCAGCCCCAGCATTTT; CDR3 protein: CSVPRQGCQPQHF
clone size: few; J gene: TRBJ1-1; V gene: TRBV7-2; D gene: -; CDR3 DNA: TGTGCCAGCAGCGGATTACAGCTCCCATACACTGAAGCTTTCTTT; CDR3 protein: CASSGLQLPYTEAFF
clone size: many; J gene: TRBJ1-1; V gene: TRBV2; D gene: -; CDR3 DNA: TGTGCCAGCAGTGAAAGAACAGGGACTGAAGCTTTCTTT; CDR3 protein: CASSERTGTEAFF
clone size: -; J gene: TRBJ2-5; V gene: TRBV7-9; D gene: -; CDR3 DNA: TGTGCCAGCAGCCTAAGATCAGGGGTCGTAGAGACCCAGTACTTC; CDR3 protein: CASSLRSGVVETQYF
clone size: -; J gene: TRBJ2-5; V gene: TRBV12-3/TRBV12-4; D gene: -; CDR3 DNA: TGTGCCAGCAGTGTGGGGAGCGGGGAGACCCAGTACTTC; CDR3 protein: CASSVGSGETQYF
clone size: few; J gene: TRBJ1-4; V gene: TRBV4-1; D gene: -; CDR3 DNA: TGCGCCAGCAGCAAACAGGAGGGGAGTGAAAAACTGTTTTTT; CDR3 protein: CASSKQEGSEKLFF
clone size: once; J gene: TRBJ1-2; V gene: TRBV9; D gene: TRBD1; CDR3 DNA: TGTGCCAGCAGCAGAACAGGGGAAGGGAACTATGGCTACACCTTC; CDR3 protein: CASSRTGEGNYGYTF
clone size: few; J gene: TRBJ2-3; V gene: TRBV25-1; D gene: -; CDR3 DNA: TGTGCCAGCAGTGAGTTCAGGGGACCCACAGATACGCAGTATTTT; CDR3 protein: CASSEFRGPTDTQYF
clone size: many; J gene: TRBJ1-5; V gene: TRBV3-1; D gene: -; CDR3 DNA: TGTGCCAGCAGCCTCTCGCCCAATAGCAATCAGCCCCAGCATTTT; CDR3 protein: CASSLSPNSNQPQHF
clone size: many; J gene: TRBJ1-2; V gene: TRBV29-1; D gene: -; CDR3 DNA: TGCAGCGTTGAAGGGGTAGGGCGGTGGGGCTACACCTTC; CDR3 protein: CSVEGVGRWGYTF
clone size: -; J gene: TRBJ1-1; V gene: TRBV7-9; D gene: TRBD1; CDR3 DNA: TGTGCCAGCAGCCCAGGGGGCCACGACACTGAAGCTTTCTTT; CDR3 protein: CASSPGGHDTEAFF
clone size: -; J gene: TRBJ1-5; V gene: TRBV25-1; D gene: -; CDR3 DNA: TGTGCCAGCAGCTTAGGCCCGGGGGGGGAGGATCAGCCCCAGCATTTT; CDR3 protein: CASSLGPGGEDQPQHF
clone size: many; J gene: TRBJ1-4; V gene: TRBV2; D gene: -; CDR3 DNA: TGTGCCAGCAGACATTCCGGGACCGATGAAAAACTGTTTTTT; CDR3 protein: CASRHSGTDEKLFF
clone size: many; J gene: TRBJ1-1; V gene: TRBV30; D gene: -; CDR3 DNA: TGTGCCTGGGCGAACACTGAAGCTTTCTTT; CDR3 protein: CAWANTEAFF
clone size: -; J gene: TRBJ1-1; V gene: TRBV10-3; D gene: TRBD1; CDR3 DNA: TGTGCCATCAGACAGGACAGGGGGAGCACTGAAGCTTTCTTT; CDR3 protein: CAIRQDRGSTEAFF
clone size: many; J gene: TRBJ2-7; V gene: TRBV7-2; D gene: TRBD1; CDR3 DNA: TGTGCCAGCAGCTTAGTCCAGGGGGCTTCGGGAGAGCAGTACTTC; CDR3 protein: CASSLVQGASGEQYF
clone size: -; J gene: TRBJ1-5; V gene: TRBV28; D gene: TRBD1; CDR3 DNA: TGTGCCAGCAGTTCCTGGACAGGTCTAGGCAATCAGCCCCAGCATTTT; CDR3 protein: CASSSWTGLGNQPQHF
clone size: many; J gene: TRBJ2-6; V gene: TRBV29-1; D gene: -; CDR3 DNA: TGCAGCGTTGCAGGAAAAAGCTCTGGGGCCAACGTCCTGACTTTC; CDR3 protein: CSVAGKSSGANVLTF
clone size: -; J gene: TRBJ1-1; V gene: TRBV29-1; D gene: TRBD1; CDR3 DNA: TGCAGTTTAACGGGACAGGTGAACACTGAAGCTTTCTTT; CDR3 protein: CSLTGQVNTEAFF
clone size: -; J gene: TRBJ1-1; V gene: TRBV29-1; D gene: -; CDR3 DNA: TGCAGCGTTCTCGCGACCGGGGAAGTCGACACTGAAGCTTTCTTT; CDR3 protein: CSVLATGEVDTEAFF
clone size: few; J gene: TRBJ2-1; V gene: TRBV7-8; D gene: -; CDR3 DNA: TGTGCCAGCAGCGCGCCTGCAATAGGCACCTACAATGAGCAGTTCTTC; CDR3 protein: CASSAPAIGTYNEQFF
clone size: many; J gene: TRBJ1-4; V gene: TRBV20-1; D gene: -; CDR3 DNA: TGCAGTGCTAGACCGGCCGGGTCAATTAATGAAAAACTGTTTTTT; CDR3 protein: CSARPAGSINEKLFF
clone size: -; J gene: TRBJ2-7; V gene: TRBV15; D gene: TRBD1; CDR3 DNA: TGTGCCACCAGCACCGGGACAGGGGATATCGGCGAGCAGTACTTC; CDR3 protein: CATSTGTGDIGEQYF
clone size: many; J gene: TRBJ2-7; V gene: TRBV7-6; D gene: -; CDR3 DNA: TGTGCCAGCAGCTTAGTTGGGCCGTACTCCTACGAGCAGTACTTC; CDR3 protein: CASSLVGPYSYEQYF
clone size: many; J gene: TRBJ1-6; V gene: TRBV6-1; D gene: -; CDR3 DNA: TGTGCCAGCAGTGAGGGTAGAAATTCACCCCTCCACTTT; CDR3 protein: CASSEGRNSPLHF
clone size: -; J gene: TRBJ1-2; V gene: TRBV7-2; D gene: -; CDR3 DNA: TGTGCCAGCAGCCCCCCATCCTTC; CDR3 protein: CASSPPSF
clone size: many; J gene: TRBJ1-6; V gene: TRBV25-1; D gene: TRBD1; CDR3 DNA: TGTGCCAGCAGTGGGACAGGGAGTGCCTATAATTCACCCCTCCACTTT; CDR3 protein: CASSGTGSAYNSPLHF
clone size: many; J gene: TRBJ2-5; V gene: TRBV2; D gene: -; CDR3 DNA: TGTGCCAGCAGTGGACGGAAAGAGACCCAGTACTTC; CDR3 protein: CASSGRKETQYF
clone size: many; J gene: TRBJ2-7; V gene: TRBV7-2; D gene: -; CDR3 DNA: TGTGCCAGCAGCTTACGCGGCGGGACGATCAGCGAGCAGTACTTC; CDR3 protein: CASSLRGGTISEQYF
clone size: many; J gene: TRBJ1-2; V gene: TRBV12-3/TRBV12-4; D gene: -; CDR3 DNA: TGTGCCAGCAGTTTAAGGGGGGCCTATGGCTACACCTTC; CDR3 protein: CASSLRGAYGYTF
clone size: -; J gene: TRBJ2-7; V gene: TRBV29-1; D gene: TRBD2; CDR3 DNA: TGCAGCGTGGAAACCGGGACTATAAACGAGCAGTACTTC; CDR3 protein: CSVETGTINEQYF
clone size: many; J gene: TRBJ1-5; V gene: TRBV12-3/TRBV12-4; D gene: TRBD1; CDR3 DNA: TGTGCCAGCAGCTTGGGACAGGGGACCAATCAGCCCCAGCATTTT; CDR3 protein: CASSLGQGTNQPQHF
clone size: many; J gene: TRBJ1-1; V gene: TRBV6-5; D gene: TRBD1; CDR3 DNA: TGTGCCAGCAGCTCTGACAGGGCCACTGAAGCTTTCTTT; CDR3 protein: CASSSDRATEAFF
clone size: many; J gene: TRBJ1-6; V gene: TRBV29-1; D gene: -; CDR3 DNA: TGCAGCGTGCAAACTGGGCGGGGGCGAAGGGCTAATTCACCCCTCCACTTT; CDR3 protein: CSVQTGRGRRANSPLHF
clone size: -; J gene: TRBJ2-2; V gene: TRBV29-1; D gene: TRBD1; CDR3 DNA: TGCAGCGTTGACCCGGGACAGGCGAGCACCGGGGAGCTGTTTTTT; CDR3 protein: CSVDPGQASTGELFF
clone size: many; J gene: TRBJ1-6; V gene: TRBV5-1; D gene: TRBD1; CDR3 DNA: TGCGCCAGCAGCGAGGGACAGGGGAGCTCCTATAATTCACCCCTCCACTTT; CDR3 protein: CASSEGQGSSYNSPLHF
clone size: many; J gene: TRBJ1-2; V gene: TRBV7-9; D gene: TRBD1; CDR3 DNA: TGTGCCAGCAGCTCAATACAGGGGTCGAACTATGGCTACACCTTC; CDR3 protein: CASSSIQGSNYGYTF
clone size: -; J gene: TRBJ2-2; V gene: TRBV11-2; D gene: -; CDR3 DNA: TGTACCAGCAGCTTAGCTGTCACCGGGGAGCTGTTTTTT; CDR3 protein: CTSSLAVTGELFF